This T cell receptor beta chain was observed in a study of blood T cell repertoires in COVID-19. The germline gives CDR1 KGHSH, CDR2 LQKENI. V lost 2 bases to trimming and J lost 2 bases; unmatched junction nucleotides: 6. This CDR3 is 16 amino acids long. Original analysis: Amplification of reference gene primers provided the estimated nucleated cell counts. Using immunoSEQ multiplex PCR, the repertoire was profiled, and TCRdb retains in-frame clones only, with some absent. The V and J calls and clone size were taken over from that table, and D and trimming were inferred from the DNA. The sample comprises a few hundred thousand clones, approximately 86% of which are singletons, and about a tenth rests with the top ten.

The chain uses TRBV18 and TRBJ2-7; TRBD2 matches 10 bases. This TCR derives from a man aged 18 to 29 with acute COVID-19. Specimen: PBMCs or T cells enriched from blood (not recorded which). The CDR3 region is CASSPVGLAVPYEQYF. The CDR3 DNA sequence: TGTGCCAGCTCACCAGTAGGACTAGCGGTGCCCTACGAGCAGTACTTC.